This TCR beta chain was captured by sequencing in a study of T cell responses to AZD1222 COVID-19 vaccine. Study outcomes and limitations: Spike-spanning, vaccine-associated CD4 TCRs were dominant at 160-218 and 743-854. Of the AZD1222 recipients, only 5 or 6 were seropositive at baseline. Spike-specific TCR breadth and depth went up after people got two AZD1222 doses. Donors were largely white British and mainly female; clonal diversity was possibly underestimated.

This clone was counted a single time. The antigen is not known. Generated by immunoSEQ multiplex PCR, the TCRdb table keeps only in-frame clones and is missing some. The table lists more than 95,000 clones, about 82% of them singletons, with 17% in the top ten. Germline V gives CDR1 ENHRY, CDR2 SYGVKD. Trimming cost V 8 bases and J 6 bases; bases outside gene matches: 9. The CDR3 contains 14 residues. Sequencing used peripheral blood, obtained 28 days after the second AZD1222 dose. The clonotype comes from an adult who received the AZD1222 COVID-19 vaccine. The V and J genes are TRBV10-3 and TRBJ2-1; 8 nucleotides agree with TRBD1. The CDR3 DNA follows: TGTGCCATCGCCTCTGACAGGGGCGGCAATGAGCAGTTCTTC. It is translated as CAIASDRGGNEQFF.